Listed below are T cell receptor beta chains from one sample, sequenced in a study of neurological immune-mediated disorders. TCRdb itself ran the 5' RACE reads through MiXCR, one entry per CDR3 protein. The data contain under 35,000 distinct CDR3 sequences, more than 10% of them seen just once; the ten biggest clones take up more than 5%. Source material: CD4+ T cells from blood. These receptor sequences come from a female donor with HTLV-1-associated myelopathy (HAM/TSP). CDR3s include the opening cysteine and the closing phenylalanine or tryptophan. D genes are given only for firm matches. Clone size appears in some rows only: once, few, many, or a class for an expanded clone.

len	v_gene	d_gene	j_gene	abundance	CDR3nt	CDR3aa
14	TRBV20-1	TRBD1	TRBJ1-5	many	TGCAGTGCTAGTCCGGGACAGGGTATTCAGCCCCAGCATTTT	CSASPGQGIQPQHF
12	TRBV28	-	TRBJ1-5	many	TGTGCCAGCAGGGGTAGCAATCAGCCCCAGCATTTT	CASRGSNQPQHF
14	TRBV14	-	TRBJ1-3	many	TGTGCCAGCAGCCAAGCTTCGTCTGGAAACACCATATATTTT	CASSQASSGNTIYF
18	TRBV5-1	-	TRBJ2-7	many	TGCGCCAGCAGCTTGCCGTCACGGGGGGCCGAAGATCCCTACGAGCAGTACTTC	CASSLPSRGAEDPYEQYF
15	TRBV20-1	TRBD2	TRBJ2-5	many	TGCAGTGCTAGGTATACGGCTAGCGGGCAAGAGACCCAGTACTTC	CSARYTASGQETQYF
16	TRBV5-1	-	TRBJ2-3	many	TGCGCCAGCAGCTTGGAGTCGGGAAGTAGACCAGATACGCAGTATTTT	CASSLESGSRPDTQYF
16	TRBV20-1	-	TRBJ2-1	many	TGCAGTGCTAGAGACCCCAATTTGTTCCAAAACAATGAGCAGTTCTTC	CSARDPNLFQNNEQFF
16	TRBV7-9	TRBD1	TRBJ1-2	many	TGTGCCAGCAACTTACAAGGGACAGTTTCTAACTATGGCTACACCTTC	CASNLQGTVSNYGYTF
16	TRBV20-1	TRBD2	TRBJ2-3	many	TGCAGTGCTAGAGATCATGGCGGGGGGGTCACAGATACGCAGTATTTT	CSARDHGGGVTDTQYF
13	TRBV20-1	-	TRBJ2-1	many	TGCAGTGCCTCCCGGGACAAGAACAATGAGCAGTTCTTC	CSASRDKNNEQFF
16	TRBV29-1	-	TRBJ2-6	many	TGCAGCGTTCGATGGGCCAGGGTCTCTGGGGCCAACGTCCTGACTTTC	CSVRWARVSGANVLTF
15	TRBV29-1	TRBD1	TRBJ2-3	many	TGCAGCGTTGTACGTGGCAGGGGGCGCACAGATACGCAGTATTTT	CSVVRGRGRTDTQYF
15	TRBV11-1	-	TRBJ1-3	many	TGTGCCAGCAGCCTCAGGACCCACTCTGGAAACACCATATATTTT	CASSLRTHSGNTIYF
17	TRBV9	TRBD1	TRBJ2-2	many	TGTGCCAGCAGCGTAGCTTCCCCGGGACAGGGGTCCGGGGAGCTGTTTTTT	CASSVASPGQGSGELFF
14	TRBV12-3/TRBV12-4	TRBD1	TRBJ2-5	many	TGTGCCAGCAGTCGACAGGGCGTCCAAGAGACCCAGTACTTC	CASSRQGVQETQYF
13	TRBV20-1	-	TRBJ2-3	many	TGCAGTGCTAGGTTGGTAGCGACAGATACGCAGTATTTT	CSARLVATDTQYF
14	TRBV30	-	TRBJ2-2	many	TGTGCCTGGGCGCCCAGGGGCGGGACCGGGGAGCTGTTTTTT	CAWAPRGGTGELFF
15	TRBV5-1	TRBD2	TRBJ2-7	many	TGCGCCAGCAGCGCGAGCGGGGGGCCCCCCTACGAGCAGTACTTC	CASSASGGPPYEQYF
13	TRBV6-6	-	TRBJ2-3	-	TGTGCCAGCATATCGGGTGGTTCAGATACGCAGTATTTT	CASISGGSDTQYF
14	TRBV7-2	-	TRBJ2-5	medium-sized	TGTGCCAGCAGCTTAGTCGTGACTCAAGAGACCCAGTACTTC	CASSLVVTQETQYF
13	TRBV20-1	TRBD1	TRBJ2-7	many	TGCAGTGCAGAACGACAGGGGGCCTACGAGCAGTACTTC	CSAERQGAYEQYF
13	TRBV5-1	-	TRBJ1-3	many	TGCGCCAGCAGCCGGGACTCTGGAAACACCATATATTTT	CASSRDSGNTIYF
13	TRBV12-3/TRBV12-4	-	TRBJ2-1	many	TGTGCCACCACCCTCAGCTCCTACAATGAGCAGTTCTTC	CATTLSSYNEQFF
14	TRBV29-1	-	TRBJ2-1	many	TGCAGCGTTGACATGATCCTCTCCTACAATGAGCAGTTCTTC	CSVDMILSYNEQFF
15	TRBV6-4	TRBD1	TRBJ1-5	many	TGTGCCAGCAGTCCAAATCAGGGGGCAGGGCAGCCCCAGCATTTT	CASSPNQGAGQPQHF
13	TRBV5-1	-	TRBJ2-2	many	TGCGCCAGCAGCTTGGTCCCTCCCGGGGAGCTGTTTTTT	CASSLVPPGELFF
16	TRBV5-1	TRBD2	TRBJ2-1	many	TGCGCCAGCAGCCTTATTGATGGTAGCGGGAGCCATGAGCAGTTCTTC	CASSLIDGSGSHEQFF
12	TRBV29-1	TRBD1	TRBJ2-1	-	TGCAGCGTCTGGACAGGGCCCCATGAGCAGTTCTTC	CSVWTGPHEQFF
17	TRBV7-9	TRBD2	TRBJ2-2	many	TGTGCCACCCCCATCAGGGGACTAGCGGAAGGGGCCGGGGAGCTGTTTTTT	CATPIRGLAEGAGELFF
17	TRBV9	TRBD2	TRBJ2-1	many	TGTGCCAGCAGCGTAGGACCCCTTCGGACTAGCGGCAATGAGCAGTTCTTC	CASSVGPLRTSGNEQFF
16	TRBV20-1	TRBD2	TRBJ2-7	many	TGCAGTGCTAGAGATCCGGGTAGCGGGAGGGCCAGAGAGCAGTACTTC	CSARDPGSGRAREQYF